The following is a TCR beta chain sequence with its context. This CDR3 region has 15 residues. V lost 4 bases to trimming and J lost 0 bases, with 12 bases between them. Germline V gene data show CDR1 as MGHRA and CDR2 as YSYEKL. The sample originates from a study of blood T cell repertoires in COVID-19. About the study: Some COVID-19 samples were acute and others convalescent; all came from the United States, Italy and Spain. PBMCs, B-cell-depleted T cells, or T cells were the source of the cDNA or gDNA that made up the material.

Clones were sequenced by immunoSEQ multiplex PCR, and TCRdb holds only the in-frame ones, with some missing. This table has about 120,000 clones, more than 80% appearing once. V is TRBV4-1 and J is TRBJ2-5; D is perhaps TRBD2 (7 bases). The clonotype comes from a human donor in a cohort sampled during active COVID-19. The sample comprised peripheral blood. CDR3 region: CASSPAGAYQETQYF. As DNA, the CDR3 is TGCGCCAGCAGCCCCGCGGGGGCGTACCAAGAGACCCAGTACTTC.